Listed below are T cell receptor beta chains from one sample, sequenced in a study of regulatory T cells in long-lasting Graves disease. TCRdb recomputed calls from the multiplex PCR reads with MiXCR, one row per CDR3 protein. The sample consists of around 400,000 distinct CDR3 sequences, roughly 23% of them appearing once. This material consisted of peripheral blood mononuclear cells (PBMCs), taken when the disease was refractory, from a patient treated with antithyroid drugs. The source is a female donor with Graves disease. The CDR3 runs from the conserved cysteine through the conserved F or W. D genes are given only for firm matches. Size values are once, few and many counts, or a class for expanded clones, and some rows have none.

d_gene: .
abundance: .
j_gene: TRBJ1-6
v_gene: TRBV5-1
CDR3nt: TGCGCCAGCTCCCCTGGAGCAGGAGAGTTACCCCTCCACTTT
CDR3aa: CASSPGAGELPLHF

d_gene: TRBD2
abundance: .
j_gene: TRBJ2-3
v_gene: TRBV20-1
CDR3nt: TGCAGTGCCACTAGCGGGAGAGGGGTCACAGATACGCAGTATTTT
CDR3aa: CSATSGRGVTDTQYF

d_gene: .
abundance: .
j_gene: TRBJ2-1
v_gene: TRBV5-1
CDR3nt: TGCGCCAGCAGCCCAGCCGACAGGCCGGTGGAGCAGTTCTTC
CDR3aa: CASSPADRPVEQFF

d_gene: TRBD2
abundance: .
j_gene: TRBJ2-3
v_gene: TRBV27
CDR3nt: TGTGCCAGCAGTTTGGCTAGCGGGAGCACAGATACGCAGTATTTT
CDR3aa: CASSLASGSTDTQYF

d_gene: TRBD1
abundance: few
j_gene: TRBJ1-3
v_gene: TRBV20-1
CDR3nt: TGCAGTGCGATCGCCCGGGACAGACAGTTTGGAAACACCATATATTTT
CDR3aa: CSAIARDRQFGNTIYF

d_gene: .
abundance: .
j_gene: TRBJ1-2
v_gene: TRBV4-2
CDR3nt: TGTGCCAGCAGCCAAGATGGGCAGAGGAATGGCTACACCTTC
CDR3aa: CASSQDGQRNGYTF

d_gene: TRBD2
abundance: many
j_gene: TRBJ2-7
v_gene: TRBV25-1
CDR3nt: TGTGCCAGCAGAGCGGGAGACGAGCAGTACTTC
CDR3aa: CASRAGDEQYF

d_gene: TRBD1
abundance: many
j_gene: TRBJ1-1
v_gene: TRBV28
CDR3nt: TGTGCCATACACCCTGGGACAGGGGGCACTGAAGCTTTCTTT
CDR3aa: CAIHPGTGGTEAFF

d_gene: .
abundance: many
j_gene: TRBJ1-5
v_gene: TRBV27
CDR3nt: TGTGCCAGCAGTCGGCCGCGGGGCCTGTGGTGTCAGGGAAGACGTCAGCCCCAGCATTTT
CDR3aa: CASSRPRGLWCQGRRQPQHF

d_gene: .
abundance: few
j_gene: TRBJ1-2
v_gene: TRBV14
CDR3nt: TGTGCCAGCAGCCCATCGACTGGTAACTATGGCTACACCTTC
CDR3aa: CASSPSTGNYGYTF

d_gene: .
abundance: many
j_gene: TRBJ1-2
v_gene: TRBV12-3/TRBV12-4
CDR3nt: TGTGCCAGCAGTCCATATGGGACGGAGGGGTATGGCTACACCTTC
CDR3aa: CASSPYGTEGYGYTF

d_gene: .
abundance: few
j_gene: TRBJ1-1
v_gene: TRBV19
CDR3nt: TGTGCCAGTAGTATAGGGGGACGGGTGATGAACACTGAAGCTTTCTTT
CDR3aa: CASSIGGRVMNTEAFF

d_gene: .
abundance: many
j_gene: TRBJ2-7
v_gene: TRBV28
CDR3nt: TGTGCCAGCAGTTTTAAAATCTACGAGCAGTACTTC
CDR3aa: CASSFKIYEQYF

d_gene: .
abundance: .
j_gene: TRBJ2-7
v_gene: TRBV10-2
CDR3nt: TGCGCCAGCAGTGAGTTCGGCGAGCAGTACTTC
CDR3aa: CASSEFGEQYF

d_gene: .
abundance: .
j_gene: TRBJ2-2
v_gene: TRBV29-1
CDR3nt: TGCAGCGTTGATTTTTGGGACAACGGGGAGCTGTTTTTT
CDR3aa: CSVDFWDNGELFF

d_gene: .
abundance: many
j_gene: TRBJ1-6
v_gene: TRBV28
CDR3nt: TGTGCCAGCAGTTTTAGGCTTAATTCACCCCTCCACTTT
CDR3aa: CASSFRLNSPLHF

d_gene: .
abundance: many
j_gene: TRBJ2-7
v_gene: TRBV7-8
CDR3nt: TGTGCCAGCAGCTTAAATACAGGGGAGGTCTCCTACGAGCAGTACTTC
CDR3aa: CASSLNTGEVSYEQYF

d_gene: .
abundance: .
j_gene: TRBJ1-1
v_gene: TRBV29-1
CDR3nt: TGCAGCGTTGAGGAGGGTGTAGGTACTGAAGCTTTCTTT
CDR3aa: CSVEEGVGTEAFF

d_gene: .
abundance: many
j_gene: TRBJ1-2
v_gene: TRBV11-2
CDR3nt: TGTGCCAGCAGCTTGGACTCTGGACGACCCTATGGCTACACCTTC
CDR3aa: CASSLDSGRPYGYTF

d_gene: .
abundance: few
j_gene: TRBJ2-5
v_gene: TRBV2
CDR3nt: TGTGCCAGCAAGAGAGGGTTGGGGGAGACCCAGTACTTC
CDR3aa: CASKRGLGETQYF

d_gene: .
abundance: few
j_gene: TRBJ2-7
v_gene: TRBV5-5
CDR3nt: TGTGCCAGCAGCCTCAGCGGTCTAAATCACTACGAGCAGTACTTC
CDR3aa: CASSLSGLNHYEQYF

d_gene: .
abundance: .
j_gene: TRBJ2-7
v_gene: TRBV19
CDR3nt: TGTGCCAGTAGTGACACAGGGTCCCCCTACGAGCAGTACTTC
CDR3aa: CASSDTGSPYEQYF

d_gene: .
abundance: few
j_gene: TRBJ2-7
v_gene: TRBV7-3
CDR3nt: TGTGCCAGCAGCTTAAAATTTCATAGGAGCTCCTACGAGCAGTACTTC
CDR3aa: CASSLKFHRSSYEQYF

d_gene: TRBD1
abundance: few
j_gene: TRBJ1-1
v_gene: TRBV6-5
CDR3nt: TGTGCCAGCAGTTACTCGGGGACAGGGGAAGACACTGAAGCTTTCTTT
CDR3aa: CASSYSGTGEDTEAFF

d_gene: TRBD2
abundance: .
j_gene: TRBJ2-4
v_gene: TRBV7-3
CDR3nt: TGTGCCAGCAGCTTGGGTAGCGGGAGTGGGAACATTCAGTACTTC
CDR3aa: CASSLGSGSGNIQYF

d_gene: TRBD1
abundance: many
j_gene: TRBJ1-4
v_gene: TRBV12-3/TRBV12-4
CDR3nt: TGTGCCAGCAGTTTTGGGTTGGGACAGAATGAAAAACTGTTTTTT
CDR3aa: CASSFGLGQNEKLFF

d_gene: .
abundance: many
j_gene: TRBJ1-5
v_gene: TRBV5-1
CDR3nt: TGCGCCAGCAGCTTGGTTTCGGGTTCGGGACAGCCCCAGCATTTT
CDR3aa: CASSLVSGSGQPQHF

d_gene: .
abundance: .
j_gene: TRBJ1-1
v_gene: TRBV20-1
CDR3nt: TGCAGTGCTAGGGAGGGGTACAGGGAGAACACTGAAGCTTTCTTT
CDR3aa: CSAREGYRENTEAFF

d_gene: TRBD1
abundance: many
j_gene: TRBJ2-7
v_gene: TRBV28
CDR3nt: TGTGCCAGCAGTTTAAACAGGGGGCTCATCTACGAGCAGTACTTC
CDR3aa: CASSLNRGLIYEQYF

d_gene: .
abundance: .
j_gene: TRBJ2-7
v_gene: TRBV3-1
CDR3nt: TGTGCCAGCAGCCAAGGGCTAGCGTCTAGGTACGAGCAGTACTTC
CDR3aa: CASSQGLASRYEQYF

d_gene: TRBD2
abundance: .
j_gene: TRBJ2-7
v_gene: TRBV20-1
CDR3nt: TGCAGTGCTATAATAGCGGGAGACCAAGGGGAGCAGTACTTC
CDR3aa: CSAIIAGDQGEQYF

d_gene: .
abundance: few
j_gene: TRBJ2-2
v_gene: TRBV13
CDR3nt: TGTGCCAGCAGCGACATCCGGAACTTCGGGACCGGGGAGCTGTTTTTT
CDR3aa: CASSDIRNFGTGELFF

d_gene: .
abundance: .
j_gene: TRBJ1-1
v_gene: TRBV29-1
CDR3nt: TGCAGCGTTAAACAGGGCTATGACACTGAAGCTTTCTTT
CDR3aa: CSVKQGYDTEAFF

d_gene: .
abundance: .
j_gene: TRBJ2-5
v_gene: TRBV5-1
CDR3nt: TGCGCCAGCAGCTTGGTCGGGGACGTTAGGGTTGAGACCCAGTACTTC
CDR3aa: CASSLVGDVRVETQYF

d_gene: .
abundance: many
j_gene: TRBJ1-2
v_gene: TRBV24-1
CDR3nt: TGTGCCACCAGTACGGACTATGGCTACACCTTC
CDR3aa: CATSTDYGYTF

d_gene: .
abundance: many
j_gene: TRBJ2-5
v_gene: TRBV20-1
CDR3nt: TGCAGTGCACCGACAGTTCAAGAGACCCAGTACTTC
CDR3aa: CSAPTVQETQYF

d_gene: .
abundance: many
j_gene: TRBJ2-1
v_gene: TRBV28
CDR3nt: TGTGCCAGCAGTTTCCTGGGCAATGAGCAGTTCTTC
CDR3aa: CASSFLGNEQFF

d_gene: TRBD2
abundance: .
j_gene: TRBJ2-7
v_gene: TRBV10-2
CDR3nt: TGCGCCAGCAACCCCGGCGGCCGGACTAGCGGGAGTCCCCACGAGCAGTACTTC
CDR3aa: CASNPGGRTSGSPHEQYF

d_gene: .
abundance: many
j_gene: TRBJ1-5
v_gene: TRBV28
CDR3nt: TGTGCCAGCAGGACCGTGACCAATCAGCCCCAGCATTTT
CDR3aa: CASRTVTNQPQHF

d_gene: TRBD1
abundance: .
j_gene: TRBJ1-4
v_gene: TRBV19
CDR3nt: TGTGCCAGTAGTACCTCAGTTCTTTCCGGGACAGGAGTAAAACTGTTTTTT
CDR3aa: CASSTSVLSGTGVKLFF

d_gene: .
abundance: .
j_gene: TRBJ2-7
v_gene: TRBV7-9
CDR3nt: TGTGCCAGCAGCTTTGCTCCTTTCTACGAGCAGTACTTC
CDR3aa: CASSFAPFYEQYF

d_gene: TRBD2
abundance: .
j_gene: TRBJ2-5
v_gene: TRBV5-4
CDR3nt: TGTGCCAGCAGCTTGGTTGTGGACGGCGGGAGGAGCCAGTACTTC
CDR3aa: CASSLVVDGGRSQYF

d_gene: .
abundance: .
j_gene: TRBJ2-7
v_gene: TRBV19
CDR3nt: TGTGCCAGTAGTATTTCCAGGGGCTCCTACGAGCAGTACTTC
CDR3aa: CASSISRGSYEQYF

d_gene: .
abundance: .
j_gene: TRBJ2-6
v_gene: TRBV20-1
CDR3nt: TGCAGTGCTAGATATTTAAGCGGTAGCTCTGGGGCCAACGTCCTGACTTTC
CDR3aa: CSARYLSGSSGANVLTF

d_gene: .
abundance: .
j_gene: TRBJ1-1
v_gene: TRBV10-2
CDR3nt: TGCGCCAGCAGTGTCGTAACCCGGACCACTGAAGCTTTCTTT
CDR3aa: CASSVVTRTTEAFF

d_gene: .
abundance: .
j_gene: TRBJ2-7
v_gene: TRBV3-1
CDR3nt: TGTGCCAGCAGCCAGTTCCGTATCGGGGAGCAGTACTTC
CDR3aa: CASSQFRIGEQYF

d_gene: .
abundance: .
j_gene: TRBJ2-2
v_gene: TRBV4-1
CDR3nt: TGCGCCAGCAGCCAAATAGGCGAGGGGGGGGAGCTGTTTTTT
CDR3aa: CASSQIGEGGELFF

d_gene: TRBD1
abundance: many
j_gene: TRBJ2-7
v_gene: TRBV29-1
CDR3nt: TGCAGCGTGGGGACAGGCGACGGGGAGCAGTACTTC
CDR3aa: CSVGTGDGEQYF

d_gene: .
abundance: .
j_gene: TRBJ2-2
v_gene: TRBV12-3/TRBV12-4
CDR3nt: TGTGCCAGCAGTTTAGGGCCCTATTCTGGGGAAAACGACACCGGGGAGCTGTTTTTT
CDR3aa: CASSLGPYSGENDTGELFF

d_gene: TRBD1
abundance: .
j_gene: TRBJ1-1
v_gene: TRBV20-1
CDR3nt: TGCAGTGCTGAGGGACAGGCGAACACTGAAGCTTTCTTT
CDR3aa: CSAEGQANTEAFF

d_gene: .
abundance: many
j_gene: TRBJ2-7
v_gene: TRBV6-5
CDR3nt: TGTGCCAGCAGTTACTCGGCCCAGGTGTACTTC
CDR3aa: CASSYSAQVYF

d_gene: TRBD1
abundance: many
j_gene: TRBJ2-7
v_gene: TRBV29-1
CDR3nt: TGCAGCGGGGACAGGGGGCCCTACGAGCAGTACTTC
CDR3aa: CSGDRGPYEQYF

d_gene: TRBD1
abundance: .
j_gene: TRBJ1-4
v_gene: TRBV28
CDR3nt: TGTGCCAGCAGCCTACCACAGGGGGGGGGAAAACTGTTTTTT
CDR3aa: CASSLPQGGGKLFF

d_gene: .
abundance: many
j_gene: TRBJ2-2
v_gene: TRBV25-1
CDR3nt: TGTGCCAGCAGTGAATATGGGGTTACAGGCACCGGGGAGCTGTTTTTT
CDR3aa: CASSEYGVTGTGELFF